The next 25 T cell receptor beta chains were all read from a single sample in a study of T-cell reconstitution after alpha-beta-depleted transplantation in children. Unique molecular identifiers were incorporated when the TCRbeta library was constructed. TCRdb re-derived calls from the PCR reads in MiXCR, one entry per CDR3 protein. This sample has around 600,000 distinct CDR3 sequences, with approximately 10% found just once. Source: PBMCs from the stem cell graft donor, taken from the stem cell graft. All receptors come from a human donor who donated a stem cell graft to a child with acute myeloid leukemia.

As for this clonotype: The junction shows a germline mismatch at one end, possibly a read error. The chain is built from TRBV20-1 and TRBJ2-7; TRBD2 is a possible D gene (6 bases). Germline V gene sequence: CDR1 DFQATT, CDR2 SNEGSKA (reference sequence). The CDR3 loop spans 11 amino acids. The DNA of the CDR3 is TGCAGTGCTAGTCGGGGGAACGAGGAGTACTTC. This gives the protein CSASRGNEEYF.

This clonotype was counted only a few times. The chain joins TRBV20-1 to TRBJ2-3, with 9 nucleotides matching TRBD2. The V gene's germline CDR1 is DFQATT and CDR2 SNEGSKA (reference sequence). After removal of 1 base from V and 6 bases from J, the junction contained 8 bases not matched to a gene. This CDR3 spans 15 amino acids. The CDR3 reads CSARAPAGGSDTQYF. Written as DNA, the CDR3 is TGCAGTGCTAGAGCCCCAGCGGGAGGATCGGATACGCAGTATTTT.

This clonotype was found a few times. The rearrangement links TRBV5-6 to TRBJ2-1, with D perhaps assigned TRBD1 or TRBD2 (5 bases each). V shed 0 bases and J shed 2 bases, with 12 bases lying between them. Germline CDR1 and CDR2: SGHDT and YYEEEE. This CDR3 has 16 residues. The chain's CDR3 is CASSLGTLTTYNEQFF. The CDR3 DNA reads TGTGCCAGCAGCTTGGGGACACTGACTACCTACAATGAGCAGTTCTTC.

In this sample, this clonotype turned up a few times. The chain is built from TRBV5-6 and TRBJ1-1; possibly TRBD1 for D (5 bases). Germline CDR1 and CDR2: SGHDT and YYEEEE. V lost 0 bases to trimming and J lost 1 base, with 10 bases between them. This CDR3 region has 15 residues. CDR3 nucleotides: TGTGCCAGCAGCTTGGAGATTGGGGGGAACACTGAAGCTTTCTTT. Its translation is CASSLEIGGNTEAFF.

The chain links TRBV20-1 to TRBJ2-1; tentatively, D is TRBD2 (5 bases). The CDR3 runs 16 residues. CDR1 is DFQATT and CDR2 is SNEGSKA in the germline V gene (reference sequence). Trimming cost V 0 bases and J 2 bases, with 14 bases left between them. Here the CDR3 DNA reads TGCAGTGCTAGAGATAATCTGGGAGTAGCCTACAATGAGCAGTTCTTC. The encoded protein is CSARDNLGVAYNEQFF.

This clonotype came up a few times. The J gene is TRBJ2-1, the V gene TRBV5-1; 8 nucleotides line up with TRBD2. The CDR3 is 17 residues long. Germline trimming cut 1 base from V and 5 bases from J; bases unmatched to any gene: 11. Germline V gives CDR1 SGHRS, CDR2 YFSETQ. The CDR3 protein is CASSLQFPGGSHNEQFF. The CDR3 DNA reads TGCGCCAGCAGCTTGCAGTTCCCGGGAGGGTCCCACAATGAGCAGTTCTTC.

This clonotype was detected many times. This chain uses TRBV10-2 with TRBJ2-1; D is ambiguous. The germline V gene has CDR1 WSHSY and CDR2 SAAADI. The CDR3 spans 16 residues. V was shortened by 3 bases and J by 0 bases, with 12 bases between the two germline ends. The CDR3 is CASSEGWYNSYNEQFF. The CDR3 DNA reads TGCGCCAGCAGTGAAGGGTGGTACAACTCCTACAATGAGCAGTTCTTC.

The genes are TRBV4-3 and TRBJ2-7; 10 bases map to TRBD1. The CDR3 has 15 residues. With 1 base clipped from V and 6 bases from J, the junction kept 6 bases outside the gene matches. CDR1 LGHNA and CDR2 YSLEER come from the germline V gene. This CDR3 is CASSQGGQGWSEQYF. CDR3 DNA sequence: TGCGCCAGCAGCCAAGGGGGACAGGGGTGGTCCGAGCAGTACTTC.

This clonotype has a count of ten or more. The CDR3 DNA follows: TGTGCCAGCACCCCCTTAGGTGGGGAGCTGTTTTTT. It specifies CASTPLGGELFF. V usage is TRBV3-1 and J usage is TRBJ2-2, with D uncertain. Trimming removed 7 bases at V and 8 bases at J, with 11 bases between. Germline V CDR1 and CDR2: LGHDT, YNNKEL (reference sequence). This CDR3 is built from 12 residues.

This sequence joins TRBV7-2 and TRBJ1-2, with D hard to call. With 1 base removed from V and 6 bases from J, the gap between germline ends came to 12 bases. Germline CDR1 reads SGHTA; CDR2 reads FQGNSA. This CDR3 comprises 14 residues. The CDR3, as DNA: TGTGCCAGCAGCTTAGGGCCCGTGGTGGATGGCTACACCTTC. It specifies CASSLGPVVDGYTF.

This clonotype was seen many times. Compared with germline, one end of the junction differs, possibly owing to a read error. For the CDR3, the DNA is TGTGCCAGCAGCTTAGGCGGGTCCGGGGAGCTGTTTTTT. It yields the protein CASSLGGSGELFF. This rearrangement joins TRBV12-3 or TRBV12-4 to TRBJ2-2, with D tentatively TRBD2 (5 bases). The CDR3 has 13 amino acids.

This clonotype has ten or more counts. The chain is built from TRBV20-1 and TRBJ2-3, with D perhaps TRBD2 (9 bases). V shed 3 bases and J shed 3 bases, with 34 bases lying between them. Per the germline V gene, CDR1 is DFQATT and CDR2 is SNEGSKA (reference sequence). The CDR3 totals 21 residues. The CDR3 DNA is TGCAGTGCTAGCGGGACAGGTGGTTTGGCGGGAGGGCCGAAAATTACAGATACGCAGTATTTT. This gives the protein CSASGTGGLAGGPKITDTQYF.

This clonotype has only one observation. The chain joins TRBV30 to TRBJ2-7, with D tentatively TRBD1 (5 bases). V lost 3 bases, J lost 2 bases, and 11 bases lay in between. The CDR3 consists of 13 residues. Germline V lookup: CDR1 GTSNPN, CDR2 SVGIG (reference sequence). The CDR3 sequence: CAWRETATYEQYF. The CDR3 DNA reads TGTGCCTGGAGAGAGACAGCGACCTACGAGCAGTACTTC.

The J gene is TRBJ1-5, the V gene TRBV28; TRBD1 agrees at 9 bases. V was pared by 6 bases and J by 2 bases, with 5 bases of the junction left unmatched. Germline lookup yields CDR1 MDHEN and CDR2 SYDVKM. The CDR3 spans 15 residues. CDR3 sequence (DNA): TGTGCCAGCAGCGAACAGGGGGCCCGCAATCAGCCCCAGCATTTT. Translation gives CASSEQGARNQPQHF. Full variable domain (remainder filled in from reference TRBV28 and TRBJ1-5): DVKVTQSSRYLVKRTGEKVFLECVQDMDHENMFWYRQDPGLGLRLIYFSYDVKMKEKGDIPEGYSVSREKKERFSLILESASTNQTSMYLCASSEQGARNQPQHFGDGTRLSIL.

V and J are TRBV20-1 and TRBJ2-5; 12 bases are shared with TRBD2. Looked up from germline, CDR1 is DFQATT and CDR2 is SNEGSKA (reference sequence). CDR3 size: 17 residues. V trimming: 4 bases; J trimming: 0 bases; junction bases outside the gene matches: 9. CDR3 in DNA: TGCAGTGCTATAGCGGCTAGCGGGAGGGCGGACCAAGAGACCCAGTACTTC. Amino acid sequence: CSAIAASGRADQETQYF.

This clonotype was counted a few times. CDR3 coding DNA: TGCGCCAGCAGCCAAGACCGGGTAGGTGGAACCTACGAGCAGTACTTC. It specifies CASSQDRVGGTYEQYF. This rearrangement joins TRBV4-3 to TRBJ2-7; D unclear. The ends were cut back, 0 bases at V and 2 bases at J, with 14 bases in the middle. Germline V gives CDR1 LGHNA, CDR2 YSLEER. CDR3 length: 16 amino acids.

This clonotype was counted at least ten times. The CDR3 sequence is CASSLSVGPYNEQFF. The DNA of the CDR3 is TGTGCCAGCAGCTTATCAGTGGGCCCCTACAATGAGCAGTTCTTC. The chain combines TRBV11-2 with TRBJ2-1; D not resolved. The V and J ends lost 2 bases and 2 bases respectively, with 10 bases between them. CDR1 and CDR2 (germline): SGHAT, FQNNGV. The length of the CDR3 is 15 residues.

This clonotype was recorded at least ten times. The V and J genes are TRBV4-3 and TRBJ2-7; D gene uncertain. V lost 0 bases and J 2 bases, leaving 11 bases between the germline ends. Germline V gene data show CDR1 as LGHNA and CDR2 as YSLEER. The length of the CDR3 is 15 residues. The CDR3 here is CASSQETAGTYEQYF. CDR3 sequence (DNA): TGCGCCAGCAGCCAAGAAACGGCAGGCACCTACGAGCAGTACTTC.

This clonotype occurred a few times. This chain uses TRBV7-2 with TRBJ1-2, with D possibly being TRBD1 (5 bases). This CDR3 is 14 amino acids long. The germline V and J ends were trimmed by 5 bases and 6 bases, with 16 bases remaining between them. Germline loops: CDR1 SGHTA, CDR2 FQGNSA. This CDR3 reads CASSNWGGGHGYTF. As DNA, the CDR3 is TGTGCCAGCAGCAACTGGGGGGGTGGTCATGGCTACACCTTC.

In this sample, this clonotype turned up a few times. V is TRBV6-6 and J is TRBJ1-2; no clear D. The ends were cut back, 7 bases at V and 3 bases at J, with 12 bases in the middle. The germline V gene has CDR1 MNHNY and CDR2 SVGAGI (reference sequence). This CDR3 is 13 amino acids long. CDR3 nucleotides: TGTGCCAGCAATACGGATTCCGACTATGGCTACACCTTC. It translates to CASNTDSDYGYTF.

Turning to this clonotype: The limits of the CDR3 on the DNA are not certain, so only TCRdb's listed CDR3 is given. The V gene is TRBV30, the J gene TRBJ1-4; the table gives TRBD1 as D, unverified against the DNA. From germline, CDR1 is GTSNPN and CDR2 SVGIG (reference sequence). The CDR3 contains 13 residues when both ends are counted. The CDR3 sequence: CAWSVERGGNCFF.

The rearrangement links TRBV28 to TRBJ2-1; 8 positions agree with TRBD2. Germline V gives CDR1 MDHEN, CDR2 SYDVKM. The CDR3 has 16 amino acids. V shed 8 bases, J shed 6 bases, and the junction held 15 bases outside the gene matches. The CDR3 loop is CASCARQRGRVNEQFF. The DNA of the CDR3 is TGTGCCAGCTGCGCCCGCCAGCGGGGGCGGGTCAATGAGCAGTTCTTC.

This clonotype was seen a few times. The rearrangement joins TRBV12-3 or TRBV12-4 to TRBJ2-7; TRBD1 agrees at 7 bases. After removal of 2 bases from V and 1 base from J, the junction contained 5 bases not matched to a gene. The CDR3 is made up of 15 amino acids. The CDR3 loop reads CASSLLRDSSYEQYF. Written as DNA, the CDR3 is TGTGCCAGCAGTTTACTCCGGGACAGTTCCTACGAGCAGTACTTC.

Points on this clonotype: The missing conserved phenylalanine or tryptophan at the end of this CDR3 makes a read error likely. V usage is TRBV4-3 and J usage is TRBJ1-3; D may be TRBD1 (5 bases). Trimming cost V 0 bases and J 2 bases, with 8 bases left between them. CDR1 and CDR2 (germline): LGHNA, YSLEER. The CDR3 extends over 15 amino acids. The CDR3 DNA follows: TGCGCCAGCAGCCAAGATCGAGGGGCTGGAAACACCATATATTAT. It encodes CASSQDRGAGNTIYY.

This clonotype was seen more than once but under ten times. The V and J genes are TRBV20-1 and TRBJ2-1, with TRBD1 identical over 10 bases. Trimming at V came to 6 bases and at J to 5 bases, leaving 7 bases not matched to a gene. CDR1 is DFQATT, CDR2 SNEGSKA, per germline (reference sequence). This CDR3 contains 14 residues. Here the CDR3 DNA reads TGCAGTGCCAATGACAGGGGGCGGAACAATGAGCAGTTCTTC. This translates into CSANDRGRNNEQFF.